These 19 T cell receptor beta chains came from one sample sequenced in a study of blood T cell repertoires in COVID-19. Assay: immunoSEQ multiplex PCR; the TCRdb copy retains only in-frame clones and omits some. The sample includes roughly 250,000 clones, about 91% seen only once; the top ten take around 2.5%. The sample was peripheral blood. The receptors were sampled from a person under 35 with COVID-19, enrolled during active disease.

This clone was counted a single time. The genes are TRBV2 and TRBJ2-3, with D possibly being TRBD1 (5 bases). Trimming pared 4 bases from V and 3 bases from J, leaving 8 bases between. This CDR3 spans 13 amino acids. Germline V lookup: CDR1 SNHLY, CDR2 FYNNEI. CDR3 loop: CASSAQGTDTQYF. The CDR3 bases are TGTGCCAGCAGTGCTCAGGGAACAGATACGCAGTATTTT.

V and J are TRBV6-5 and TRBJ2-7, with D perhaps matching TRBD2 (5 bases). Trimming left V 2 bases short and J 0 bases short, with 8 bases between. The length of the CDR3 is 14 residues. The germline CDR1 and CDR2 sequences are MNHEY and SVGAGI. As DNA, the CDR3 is TGTGCCAGCAGTTACCACCTAGCCTCCTACGAGCAGTACTTC. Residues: CASSYHLASYEQYF.

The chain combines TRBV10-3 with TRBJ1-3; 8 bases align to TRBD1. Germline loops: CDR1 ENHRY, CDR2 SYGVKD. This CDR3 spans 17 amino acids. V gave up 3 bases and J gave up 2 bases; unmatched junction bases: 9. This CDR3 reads CAISDIGQGGPGNTIYF. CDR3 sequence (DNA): TGTGCCATCAGTGATATAGGACAGGGAGGTCCTGGAAACACCATATATTTT.

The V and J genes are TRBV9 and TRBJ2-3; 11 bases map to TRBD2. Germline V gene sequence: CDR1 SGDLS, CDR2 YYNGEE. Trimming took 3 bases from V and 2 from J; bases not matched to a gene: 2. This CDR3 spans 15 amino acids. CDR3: CASSGSGRATDTQYF. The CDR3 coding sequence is TGTGCCAGCAGCGGTAGCGGGAGGGCCACAGATACGCAGTATTTT. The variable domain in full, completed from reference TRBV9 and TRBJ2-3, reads DSGVTQTPKHLITATGQRVTLRCSPRSGDLSVYWYQQSLDQGLQFLIQYYNGEERAKGNILERFSAQQFPDLHSELNLSSLELGDSALYFCASSGSGRATDTQYFGPGTRLTVL.

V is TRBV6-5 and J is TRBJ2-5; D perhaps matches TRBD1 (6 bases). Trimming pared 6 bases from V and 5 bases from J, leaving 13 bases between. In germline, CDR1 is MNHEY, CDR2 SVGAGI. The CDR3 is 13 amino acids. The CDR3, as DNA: TGTGCCAGCAGGCGAACCCAGGGGGAGACCCAGTACTTC. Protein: CASRRTQGETQYF.

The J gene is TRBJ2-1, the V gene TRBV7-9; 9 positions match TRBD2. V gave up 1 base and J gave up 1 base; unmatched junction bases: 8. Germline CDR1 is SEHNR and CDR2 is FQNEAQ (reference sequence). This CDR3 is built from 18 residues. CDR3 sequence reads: CASSLEGVAGVSYNEQFF. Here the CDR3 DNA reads TGTGCCAGCAGCTTAGAGGGGGTAGCGGGAGTATCCTACAATGAGCAGTTCTTC.

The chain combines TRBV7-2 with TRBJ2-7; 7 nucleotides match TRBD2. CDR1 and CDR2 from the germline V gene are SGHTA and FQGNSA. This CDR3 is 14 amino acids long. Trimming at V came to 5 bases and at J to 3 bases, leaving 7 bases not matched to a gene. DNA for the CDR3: TGTGCCAGCAGCCAAGAGGCGGGGGTCTACGAGCAGTACTTC. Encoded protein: CASSQEAGVYEQYF. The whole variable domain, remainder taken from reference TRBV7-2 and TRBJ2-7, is GAGVSQSPSNKVTEKGKDVELRCDPISGHTALYWYRQSLGQGLEFLIYFQGNSAPDKSGLPSDRFSAERTGGSVSTLTIQRTQQEDSAVYLCASSQEAGVYEQYFGPGTRLTVT.

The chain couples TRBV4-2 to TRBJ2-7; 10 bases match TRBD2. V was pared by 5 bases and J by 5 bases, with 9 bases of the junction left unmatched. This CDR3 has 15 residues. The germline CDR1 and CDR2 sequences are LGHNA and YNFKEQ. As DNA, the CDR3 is TGTGCCAGCAGCTCCTTAGCGGGAGGTGAGAACGAGCAGTACTTC. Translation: CASSSLAGGENEQYF.

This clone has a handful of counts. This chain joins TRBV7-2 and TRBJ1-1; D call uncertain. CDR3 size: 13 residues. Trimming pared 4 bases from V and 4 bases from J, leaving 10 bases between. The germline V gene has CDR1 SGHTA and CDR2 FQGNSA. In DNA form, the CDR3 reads TGTGCCAGCAGCTATAGGGAGGCCACTGAAGCTTTCTTT. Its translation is CASSYREATEAFF.

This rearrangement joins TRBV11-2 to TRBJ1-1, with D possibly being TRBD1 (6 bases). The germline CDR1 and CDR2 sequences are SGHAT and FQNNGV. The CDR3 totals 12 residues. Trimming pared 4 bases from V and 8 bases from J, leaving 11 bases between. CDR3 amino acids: CASSSQGTEAFF. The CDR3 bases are TGTGCCAGCAGCTCCCAGGGGACCGAAGCTTTCTTT.

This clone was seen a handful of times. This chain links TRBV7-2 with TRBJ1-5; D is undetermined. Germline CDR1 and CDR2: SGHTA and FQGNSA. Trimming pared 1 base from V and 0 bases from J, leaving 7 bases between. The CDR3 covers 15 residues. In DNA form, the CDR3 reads TGTGCCAGCAGCTTAGAGCTGCGTAGCAATCAGCCCCAGCATTTT. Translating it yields CASSLELRSNQPQHF.

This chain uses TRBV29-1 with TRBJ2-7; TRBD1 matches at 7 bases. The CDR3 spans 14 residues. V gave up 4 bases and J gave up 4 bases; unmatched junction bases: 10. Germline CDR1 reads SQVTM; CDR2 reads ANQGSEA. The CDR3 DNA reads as TGCAGCGTTGTCGACAGGGAACGATCTTACGAGCAGTACTTC. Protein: CSVVDRERSYEQYF.

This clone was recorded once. CDR3 protein: CASSSTGAGTQYF. Here the CDR3 DNA reads TGTGCCAGCAGCTCGACAGGGGCAGGTACGCAGTATTTT. The chain employs TRBV28 and TRBJ2-3; TRBD1 aligns across 8 bases. The CDR3 runs to 13 residues. The V gene's germline CDR1 is MDHEN and CDR2 SYDVKM. The ends lost 6 bases at V and 8 bases at J; junction bases unmatched: 7.

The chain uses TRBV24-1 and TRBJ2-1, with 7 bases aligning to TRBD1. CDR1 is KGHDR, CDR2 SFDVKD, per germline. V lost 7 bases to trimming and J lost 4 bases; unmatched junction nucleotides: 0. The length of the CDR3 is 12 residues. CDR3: CATSRGYNEQFF. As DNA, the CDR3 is TGTGCCACCAGCAGGGGGTACAATGAGCAGTTCTTC.

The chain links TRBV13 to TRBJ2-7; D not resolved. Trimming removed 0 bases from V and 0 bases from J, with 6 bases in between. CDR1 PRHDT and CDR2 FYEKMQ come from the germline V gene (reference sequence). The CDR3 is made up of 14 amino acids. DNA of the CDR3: TGTGCCAGCAGCTTAGGCCGCGGCTCCTACGAGCAGTACTTC. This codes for CASSLGRGSYEQYF.

The CDR3 region is CASSLAGTDTQYF. The CDR3 nucleotides are TGTGCCAGCAGCTTAGCGGGAACAGATACGCAGTATTTT. The V call is TRBV11-2, the J call TRBJ2-3; D is possibly TRBD2 (5 bases). CDR3 length: 13 amino acids. Between the trimmed V and J ends, which lost 1 base and 3 bases, there was a span of 5 bases. Germline V gene sequence: CDR1 SGHAT, CDR2 FQNNGV.

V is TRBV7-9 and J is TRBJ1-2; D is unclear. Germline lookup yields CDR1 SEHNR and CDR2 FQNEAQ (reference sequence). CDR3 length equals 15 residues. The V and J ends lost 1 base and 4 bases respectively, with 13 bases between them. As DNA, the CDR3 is TGTGCCAGCAGCTTAGACGGCGGCGGAGCCTATGGCTACACCTTC. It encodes CASSLDGGGAYGYTF.

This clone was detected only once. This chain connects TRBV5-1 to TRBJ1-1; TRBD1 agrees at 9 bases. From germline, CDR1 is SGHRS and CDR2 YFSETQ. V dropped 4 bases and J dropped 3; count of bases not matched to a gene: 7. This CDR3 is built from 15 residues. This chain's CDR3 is CASSDGTGRDTEAFF. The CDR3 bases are TGCGCCAGCAGCGACGGGACAGGGAGGGACACTGAAGCTTTCTTT.

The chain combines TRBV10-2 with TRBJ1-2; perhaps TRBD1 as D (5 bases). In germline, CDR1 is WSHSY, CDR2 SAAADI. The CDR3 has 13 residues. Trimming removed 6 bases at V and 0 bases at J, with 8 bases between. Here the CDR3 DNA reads TGCGCCAGCAGCTCGGGGGCTAACTATGGCTACACCTTC. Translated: CASSSGANYGYTF.